This TCR beta chain was documented in a study of blood T cell repertoires in COVID-19. As originally analysed: From reference gene primer amplification, estimates of nucleated cell counts were derived. The protocol was immunoSEQ multiplex PCR, while the TCRdb copy is restricted to in-frame clones and leaves out a portion. V, J and clone size are taken as reported in that table, and D and trimming were inferred from the DNA itself. Of about 190,000 clones detected, around 90% appear once; the ten largest clones hold about 7%. The CDR3 is made up of 17 amino acids. V gave up 2 bases and J gave up 0 bases; unmatched junction bases: 4. CDR1 and CDR2 from the germline V gene are SGDLS and YYNGEE.

The rearrangement links TRBV9 to TRBJ2-1, with 11 bases that match TRBD2. Sequenced material: peripheral blood. The receptor was derived from a middle-aged man with acute or convalescent COVID-19. The CDR3 nucleotides are TGTGCCAGCAGCGTGGGTAGCGGGGGGGCCTCCTACAATGAGCAGTTCTTC. As protein: CASSVGSGGASYNEQFF.